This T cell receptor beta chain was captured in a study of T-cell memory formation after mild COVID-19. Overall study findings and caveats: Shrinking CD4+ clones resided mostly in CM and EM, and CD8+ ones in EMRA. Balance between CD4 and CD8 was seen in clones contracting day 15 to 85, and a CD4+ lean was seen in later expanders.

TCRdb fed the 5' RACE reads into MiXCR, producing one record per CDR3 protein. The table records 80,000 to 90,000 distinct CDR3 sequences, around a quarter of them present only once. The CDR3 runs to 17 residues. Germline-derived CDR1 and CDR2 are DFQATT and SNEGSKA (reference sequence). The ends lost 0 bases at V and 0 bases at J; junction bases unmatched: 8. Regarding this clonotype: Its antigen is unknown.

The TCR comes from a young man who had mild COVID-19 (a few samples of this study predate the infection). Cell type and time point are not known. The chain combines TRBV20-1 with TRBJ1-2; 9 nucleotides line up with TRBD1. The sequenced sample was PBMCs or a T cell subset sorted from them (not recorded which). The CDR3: CSARDLGQGLPNYGYTF. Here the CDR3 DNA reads TGCAGTGCTAGAGATCTCGGACAGGGGCTCCCTAACTATGGCTACACCTTC.